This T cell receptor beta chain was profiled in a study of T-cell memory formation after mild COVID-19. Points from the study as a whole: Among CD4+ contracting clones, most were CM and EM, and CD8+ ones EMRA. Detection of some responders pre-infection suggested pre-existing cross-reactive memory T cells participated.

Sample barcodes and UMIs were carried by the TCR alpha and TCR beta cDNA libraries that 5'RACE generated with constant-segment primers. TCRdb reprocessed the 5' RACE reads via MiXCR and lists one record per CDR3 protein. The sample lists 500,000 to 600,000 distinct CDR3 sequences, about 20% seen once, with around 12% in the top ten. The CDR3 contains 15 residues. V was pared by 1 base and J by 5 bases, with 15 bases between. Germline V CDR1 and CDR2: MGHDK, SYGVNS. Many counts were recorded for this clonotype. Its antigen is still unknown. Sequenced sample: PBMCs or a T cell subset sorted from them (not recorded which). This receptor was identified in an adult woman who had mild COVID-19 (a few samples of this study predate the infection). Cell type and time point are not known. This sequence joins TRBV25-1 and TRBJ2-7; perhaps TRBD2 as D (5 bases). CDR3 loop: CASSESLMRVHEQYF. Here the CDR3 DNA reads TGTGCCAGCAGTGAATCCCTAATGAGGGTCCACGAGCAGTACTTC.